The clone carrying this TCR beta chain was seen repeatedly, ten times or more. These data come from a study of T-cell reconstitution after alpha-beta-depleted transplantation in children. CDR3 length: 19 residues. V was pared by 4 bases and J by 1 base, with 8 bases of the junction left unmatched. Researchers prepared the TCRbeta library using unique molecular identifiers, the study reports. TCRdb fed the PCR reads into MiXCR, producing one record per CDR3 protein. The top ten hold roughly a tenth of the sample, which has more than 250,000 distinct CDR3 sequences, 9.9% seen once. The sequence derives from a human donor who donated a stem cell graft to a child with SCID. Source: PBMCs from the stem cell graft donor, taken from the stem cell graft. The rearrangement uses TRBV12-3 or TRBV12-4 and TRBJ2-2, with 14 bases aligning to TRBD2. CDR3 coding DNA: TGTGCCAGCAGTTCCCCGGGACTAGCGGGGGCCTGGAACACCGGGGAGCTGTTTTTT. Its translation: CASSSPGLAGAWNTGELFF.